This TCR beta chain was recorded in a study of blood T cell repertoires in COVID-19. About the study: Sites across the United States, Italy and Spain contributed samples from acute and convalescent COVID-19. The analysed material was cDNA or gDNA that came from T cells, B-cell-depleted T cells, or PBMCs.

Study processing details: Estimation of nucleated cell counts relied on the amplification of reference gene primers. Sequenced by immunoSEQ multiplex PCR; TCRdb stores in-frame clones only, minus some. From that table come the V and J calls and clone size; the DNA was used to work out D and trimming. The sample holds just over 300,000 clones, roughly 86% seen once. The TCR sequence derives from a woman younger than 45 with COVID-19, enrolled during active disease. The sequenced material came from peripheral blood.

The CDR3 bases are TGTGCCAGCAGCCAAGCCAGCGGGCTGCCCCGCGAAGAGACCCAGTACTTC. Residues: CASSQASGLPREETQYF. V is TRBV4-2 and J is TRBJ2-5; perhaps TRBD2 as D (6 bases). The CDR3 sequence is 17 residues long. Germline CDR1 is LGHNA and CDR2 is YNFKEQ. V dropped 1 base and J dropped 3 bases, with 18 bases sitting between them.